This T cell receptor beta chain was sequenced in a study of blood T cell repertoires in COVID-19. Study context: From the United States, Italy and Spain came samples of acute and convalescent COVID-19.

Original analysis: Researchers report that nucleated cell counts were estimated from reference gene primer amplification. Assay: immunoSEQ multiplex PCR; the TCRdb copy retains only in-frame clones and omits some. From that table come the V and J calls and clone size; the DNA was used to work out D and trimming. The sample shows some 250,000 clones, approximately 88% of them seen only once. This clone was found once. Trimming removed 1 base at V and 5 bases at J, with 14 bases between. Germline V gene lookup returns CDR1 MGHRA and CDR2 YSYEKL. The CDR3 consists of 16 residues. This chain uses TRBV4-1 with TRBJ2-2, with D tentatively TRBD2 (6 bases). The specimen was peripheral blood. This receptor was identified in a man between 40 and 49 years old with acute or convalescent COVID-19. CDR3 sequence: CASSQAPGSLTGELFF. The DNA for the CDR3 is TGCGCCAGCAGCCAAGCCCCCGGGAGTTTAACCGGGGAGCTGTTTTTT.